The 6 T cell receptor beta chains in this list originate from one sample, sequenced in a study of T cell clonality in common variable immunodeficiency. TCRdb's copy holds only in-frame clones and misses some; the assay was immunoSEQ multiplex PCR. This record lists about 34,000 clones, none seen once only, and the top ten clones contain 0.95%. Sequenced input: peripheral blood mononuclear cells. These receptors were taken from a person aged 18-70 years in good health.

This clone was counted many times. The read halts 3 residues ahead of the CDR3 end, with the missing end drawn from the germline J gene. The chain uses TRBV20-1 and TRBJ1-2, with 8 bases that match TRBD1. The CDR3 extends over 14 amino acids. J gave up 3 bases and V 4 bases, and 7 bases lay outside the gene matches. Germline V gives CDR1 DFQATT, CDR2 SNEGSKA (reference sequence). CDR3 bases read: TGCAGTGCTACAACCCAGGGGGCTTACTATGGC. Encoded protein: CSATTQGAYYG. The whole CDR3 protein reads CSATTQGAYYGYTF.

The table lists this clone with many counts. The read ends 3 residues before the CDR3 terminus; that terminus is restored from the germline J gene. The genes are TRBV15 and TRBJ2-3; D may be TRBD2 (6 bases). CDR3 size: 15 residues. Germline-derived CDR1 and CDR2 are LNHNV and YYDKDF (reference sequence). V was shortened by 8 bases and J by 0 bases, with 15 bases between the two germline ends. The sequenced part of the CDR3 DNA is TGTGCCACCGCCGAAATGGCGGGGAGCACAGATACG. Translated, it gives CATAEMAGSTDT. The full CDR3 sequence reads CATAEMAGSTDTQYF. The full variable domain, its missing parts supplied by reference TRBV15 and TRBJ2-3, is DAMVIQNPRYQVTQFGKPVTLSCSQTLNHNVMYWYQQKSSQAPKLLFHYYDKDFNNEADTPDNFQSRRPNTSFCFLDIRSPGLGDTAMYLCATAEMAGSTDTQYFGPGTRLTVL.

This clone came up many times. The CDR3 is cut off 3 residues early in the read; its end comes from the germline J gene. This sequence joins TRBV2 and TRBJ2-7, with a tentative D call TRBD1 (7 bases). The germline gives CDR1 SNHLY, CDR2 FYNNEI. There are 15 residues in the CDR3. V was shortened by 6 bases and J by 4 bases, with 19 bases between the two germline ends. CDR3 DNA (partial): TGTGCCAGCAGCCTAAGCAGGGGGGACAGATACGAG. It codes for CASSLSRGDRYE. The whole CDR3 region reads CASSLSRGDRYEQYF. Variable domain in full (rest from reference TRBV2 and TRBJ2-7): EPEVTQTPSHQVTQMGQEVILRCVPISNHLYFYWYRQILGQKVEFLVSFYNNEISEKSEIFDDQFSVERPDGSNFTLKIRSTKLEDSAMYFCASSLSRGDRYEQYFGPGTRLTVT.

This clone was seen at least ten times. The DNA ends 3 residues before the CDR3 does, and the rest of the CDR3 is filled in from the germline J gene. The rearrangement links TRBV10-3 to TRBJ2-1, with 10 bases identical to TRBD2. The length of the CDR3 is 16 residues. V lost 0 bases and J lost 8; bases outside the gene matches: 7. CDR1 is ENHRY and CDR2 is SYGVKD in the germline V gene. The CDR3 region is CAISESSSGSRDEQFF. Incomplete CDR3 DNA: TGTGCCATCAGTGAGTCTTCTAGCGGGAGTCGTGATGAG.

This clone was found a few times. The read ends 3 residues before the CDR3 terminus; that terminus is restored from the germline J gene. The gene calls are TRBV5-5 and TRBJ2-1; the match to TRBD1 covers 9 bases. The length of the CDR3 is 15 residues. V gave up 4 bases and J gave up 9 bases; unmatched junction bases: 11. Germline lookup yields CDR1 SGHKS and CDR2 YYEKEE (reference sequence). CDR3 sequence reads: CASSPKGQGVGEQFF. Partial CDR3 DNA: TGTGCCAGCAGCCCGAAGGGACAGGGAGTGGGTGAG. Complete variable domain (other parts from reference TRBV5-5 and TRBJ2-1): DAGVTQSPTHLIKTRGQQVTLRCSPISGHKSVSWYQQVLGQGPQFIFQYYEKEERGRGNFPDRFSARQFPNYSSELNVNALLLGDSALYLCASSPKGQGVGEQFFGPGTRLTVL.

Ten or more counts support this clone. The CDR3 sequence: CASSSTGVTEAFF. The CDR3 bases that were read are TGTGCCAGCAGCTCGACAGGGGTAACTGAA. The J gene is TRBJ1-1, the V gene TRBV7-9, with 8 bases fitting TRBD1. The read comes to an end 3 residues before the CDR3 does, leaving the germline J gene to fill in the end. The CDR3 totals 13 residues. V lost 4 bases and J lost 5; bases outside the gene matches: 3. CDR1 is SEHNR and CDR2 is FQNEAQ in the germline V gene (reference sequence).